This TCR beta chain was found in a study of graft-versus-host responses after intestinal transplantation. Study overall: Every one of the recipients received anti-thymocyte globulin induction and afterwards took tacrolimus and steroids for roughly three years.

Measured with immunoSEQ multiplex PCR; TCRdb has only the in-frame clones, and not every one. This sample yields around 30,000 clones, of which about 92% are seen a single time; 0.72% belongs to the top ten. The CDR3 contains 16 residues. In germline, CDR1 is MDHEN, CDR2 SYDVKM. Trimming took off 6 bases at V and 5 bases at J, with 22 bases between the two ends. The specimen comprised PBMCs, sampled approximately 69 days after intestinal transplant. The receptor was isolated from a human patient who received an intestinal transplant, so some T cells may come from the graft donor. This chain uses TRBV28 with TRBJ1-1; a possible D gene is TRBD1 (5 bases). CDR3 sequence (DNA): TGTGCCAGCAGAGATGTCTGGGGCAGAAGGGGAACTGAAGCTTTCTTT. Translated: CASRDVWGRRGTEAFF.